The next 11 T cell receptor beta chains were all read from a single sample in a study of T cells in Graves' hyperthyroidism and ophthalmopathy. TCR beta CDR3 regions were amplified from RNA. The HTBI primer set served for first-round RT-PCR of the TCR CDR3. TCRdb redid the calling of the multiplex PCR reads with MiXCR, one entry per CDR3 protein. The sample yields under 450,000 distinct CDR3 sequences, 15% to 20% seen once. Input material: blood. These receptors all come from a woman aged 25-40 years with Graves' hyperthyroidism that later progressed to Graves' ophthalmopathy.

Concerning this clonotype: Given a much more abundant clone one base away, this may be a read error. The V and J genes are TRBV28 and TRBJ1-5, with 10 bases aligning to TRBD1. CDR3 length: 15 amino acids. Trimming removed 6 bases from V and 9 bases from J; junction bases left unmatched: 11. CDR1 and CDR2 from the germline V gene are MDHEN and SYDVKM. CDR3 bases: TGTGCCAGCAGGTCCGGGACAGGGGATGTGCGGCCCCAGCATTTT. Encoded protein: CASRSGTGDVRPQHF.

Ten or more counts support this clonotype. The V call is TRBV6-1, the J call TRBJ1-6; D possibly corresponds to TRBD1 (6 bases). Germline assignment: CDR1 MNHNS and CDR2 SASEGT. The V gene lost 6 bases and the J gene lost 7 bases, with 16 bases spanning the gap. The CDR3 is 15 residues long. The DNA for the CDR3 is TGTGCCAGCAGACCAAACAGGGCGGTGAATTCACCCCTCCACTTT. Residues: CASRPNRAVNSPLHF.

The genes are TRBV20-1 and TRBJ2-7; D tentatively reads TRBD1 or TRBD2 (6 bases each). V was shortened by 0 bases and J by 3 bases, with 15 bases between the two germline ends. The CDR3 runs to 15 residues. Germline CDR1 and CDR2: DFQATT and SNEGSKA (reference sequence). As DNA, the CDR3 is TGCAGTGCTAGAGATAGGAGGGGGTATGTCTACGAGCAGTACTTC. Its protein is CSARDRRGYVYEQYF.

The sample holds many counts of this clonotype. The rearrangement joins TRBV6-2 or TRBV6-3 to TRBJ2-5; tentative D call: TRBD2 (5 bases). The V and J ends lost 2 bases and 4 bases respectively, with 14 bases between them. Germline V CDR1 and CDR2: MNHEY, SVGEGT. The CDR3 has 15 residues. CDR3 residues: CASSYHTGVPETQYF. CDR3 in DNA: TGTGCCAGCAGTTACCATACCGGGGTTCCAGAGACCCAGTACTTC.

This clonotype has more than one count but fewer than ten. This sequence joins TRBV12-3 or TRBV12-4 and TRBJ2-7; D unclear. The V end was cut by 3 bases, the J end by 2 bases, with 8 bases between. The CDR3 runs to 13 residues. The CDR3 loop reads CASSFGQTYEQYF. CDR3 bases: TGTGCCAGCAGTTTCGGGCAGACCTACGAGCAGTACTTC.

This clonotype has at least ten counts. This sequence joins TRBV28 and TRBJ2-7; 9 positions agree with TRBD1. The J segment lost 2 bases and the V segment lost 1 base, leaving 9 bases of the junction unmatched. The CDR3 covers 17 residues. The germline V gene has CDR1 MDHEN and CDR2 SYDVKM. CDR3 protein: CASSLSSDRGVPYEQYF. For the CDR3, the DNA is TGTGCCAGCAGTTTATCCTCGGACAGGGGAGTCCCCTACGAGCAGTACTTC.

This clonotype was counted only a few times. The V gene is TRBV5-4, the J gene TRBJ1-6; unclear D gene. In germline, CDR1 is SGHNT, CDR2 YYREEE (reference sequence). The CDR3 loop spans 15 amino acids. V was trimmed by 2 bases and J by 7 bases, leaving 13 bases between them. Here the CDR3 reads CASSLRSGINSPLHF. The CDR3 DNA is TGTGCCAGCAGCTTAAGATCGGGTATCAATTCACCCCTCCACTTT.

J is TRBJ2-7 and V is TRBV10-2; D not certain. Germline CDR1 reads WSHSY; CDR2 reads SAAADI. The V end was cut by 1 base, the J end by 7 bases, with 20 bases between. This CDR3 region has 16 residues. CDR3 region: CASSEWTVYVTTEQYF. Here the CDR3 DNA reads TGCGCCAGCAGTGAGTGGACGGTGTACGTAACAACGGAGCAGTACTTC.

This chain links TRBV2 with TRBJ1-5, with 11 bases matching TRBD1. The CDR3 loop spans 15 amino acids. Looked up from germline, CDR1 is SNHLY and CDR2 is FYNNEI. V lost 6 bases and J lost 6; bases outside the gene matches: 7. CDR3 bases: TGTGCCAGCAGGCTGGACAGGGGGCGAGGTCAGCCCCAGCATTTT. The encoded protein is CASRLDRGRGQPQHF.

The table lists this clonotype with many counts. The CDR3 loop is CASSLEVSYNEQFF. The CDR3 DNA sequence: TGTGCCAGCAGTTTAGAGGTCAGTTACAATGAGCAGTTCTTC. J is TRBJ2-1 and V is TRBV27; D gene ambiguous. Per the germline V gene, CDR1 is MNHEY and CDR2 is SMNVEV (reference sequence). The CDR3 has 14 amino acids. V was cut by 2 bases and J by 4 bases, with 9 bases left in between.

As for this clonotype: It may be a read error: a sequence one base away is much more abundant. The J gene is TRBJ2-7, the V gene TRBV28; possibly TRBD1 or TRBD2 for D (5 bases each). The DNA end lines up better with TRBJ2-1; the J call may be wrong. CDR1 and CDR2 from the germline V gene are MDHEN and SYDVKM. There are 15 residues in the CDR3. In DNA, the CDR3 is TGTGCCAGCAGCCCTATATGGGGGTTATCGTACGAGCAGTTCTTC. It encodes CASSPIWGLSYEQFF.